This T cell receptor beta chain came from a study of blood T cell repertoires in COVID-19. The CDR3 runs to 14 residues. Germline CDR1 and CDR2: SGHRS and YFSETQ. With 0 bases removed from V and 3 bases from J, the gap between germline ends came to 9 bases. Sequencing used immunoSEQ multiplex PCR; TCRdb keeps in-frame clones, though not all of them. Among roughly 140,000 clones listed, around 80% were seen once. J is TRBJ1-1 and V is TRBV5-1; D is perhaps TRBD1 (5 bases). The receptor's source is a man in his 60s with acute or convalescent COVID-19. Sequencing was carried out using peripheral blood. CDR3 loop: CASSLGGRDTEAFF. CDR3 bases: TGCGCCAGCAGCTTGGGGGGCAGAGACACTGAAGCTTTCTTT.